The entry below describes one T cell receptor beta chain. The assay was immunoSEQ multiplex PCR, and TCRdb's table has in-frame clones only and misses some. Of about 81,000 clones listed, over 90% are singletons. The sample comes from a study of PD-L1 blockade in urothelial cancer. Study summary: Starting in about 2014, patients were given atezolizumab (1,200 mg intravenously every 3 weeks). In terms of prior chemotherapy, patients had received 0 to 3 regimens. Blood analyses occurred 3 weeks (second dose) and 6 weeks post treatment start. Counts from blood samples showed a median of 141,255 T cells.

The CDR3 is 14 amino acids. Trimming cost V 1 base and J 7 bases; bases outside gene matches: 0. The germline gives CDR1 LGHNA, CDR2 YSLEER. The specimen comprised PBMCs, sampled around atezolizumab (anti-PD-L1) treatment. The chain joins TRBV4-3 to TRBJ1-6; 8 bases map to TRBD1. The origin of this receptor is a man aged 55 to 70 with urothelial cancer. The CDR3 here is CASSQGTGNSPLHF. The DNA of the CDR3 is TGCGCCAGCAGCCAAGGGACAGGGAATTCACCCCTCCACTTT.